This T cell receptor (beta chain) was retrieved from a study of T-cell reconstitution after alpha-beta-depleted transplantation in children. The V gene's germline CDR1 is MDHEN and CDR2 SYDVKM. The CDR3 is 15 residues long. V was cut by 2 bases and J by 1 base, with 12 bases left in between. At least ten counts were recorded for this clonotype. The library targeted TCRbeta and was prepared with unique molecular identifiers. TCRdb processed the PCR reads anew with MiXCR; each CDR3 protein has one entry. The sample has about 190,000 distinct CDR3 sequences, 6% to 7% seen once. The material was PBMCs from the stem cell graft donor, obtained from the stem cell graft. The chain links TRBV28 to TRBJ2-7; D not resolved. The source is a human donor who donated a stem cell graft to a child with Wiskott-Aldrich syndrome. In DNA, the CDR3 is TGTGCCAGCAGTTTACAGTCAGGCGGATCCTACGAGCAGTACTTC. It yields the protein CASSLQSGGSYEQYF.